This T cell receptor (beta chain) derives from a study of T-cell memory formation after mild COVID-19. A single record per CDR3 protein comes from TCRdb applying MiXCR to the 5' RACE reads. Among around 130,000 distinct CDR3 sequences listed, roughly 6.2% were seen once. V gave up 1 base and J gave up 3 bases; unmatched junction bases: 10. This CDR3 spans 17 amino acids. CDR1 and CDR2 from the germline V gene are MNHNS and SASEGT. In its sample, this clonotype was seen a few times. Its antigen is as yet unknown. Findings and caveats of the study: Memory from before infection featured some responding clones, which suggests cross-reactive memory joined.

The material sequenced was PBMCs or a T cell subset sorted from them (not recorded which). The clonotype originates from an adult woman who had mild COVID-19 (a few samples of this study predate the infection). Cell type and time point are not known. The chain joins TRBV6-1 to TRBJ1-2; 8 bases align to TRBD1. The DNA for the CDR3 is TGTGCCAGCAGTGAAGGGGAAAAGACAGGGGTACACTATGGCTACACCTTC. Residues: CASSEGEKTGVHYGYTF.